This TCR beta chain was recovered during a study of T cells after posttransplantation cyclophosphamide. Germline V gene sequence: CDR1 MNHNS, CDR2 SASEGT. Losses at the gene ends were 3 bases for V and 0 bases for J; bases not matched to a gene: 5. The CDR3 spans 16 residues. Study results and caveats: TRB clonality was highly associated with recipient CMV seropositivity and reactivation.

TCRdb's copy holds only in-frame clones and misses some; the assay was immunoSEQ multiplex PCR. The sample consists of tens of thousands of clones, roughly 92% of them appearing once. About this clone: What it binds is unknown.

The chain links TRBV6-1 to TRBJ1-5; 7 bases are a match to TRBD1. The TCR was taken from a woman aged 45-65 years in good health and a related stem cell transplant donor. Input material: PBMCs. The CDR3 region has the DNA TGTGCCAGCAGTGATGGACAGGCGGATAGCAATCAGCCCCAGCATTTT. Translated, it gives CASSDGQADSNQPQHF.